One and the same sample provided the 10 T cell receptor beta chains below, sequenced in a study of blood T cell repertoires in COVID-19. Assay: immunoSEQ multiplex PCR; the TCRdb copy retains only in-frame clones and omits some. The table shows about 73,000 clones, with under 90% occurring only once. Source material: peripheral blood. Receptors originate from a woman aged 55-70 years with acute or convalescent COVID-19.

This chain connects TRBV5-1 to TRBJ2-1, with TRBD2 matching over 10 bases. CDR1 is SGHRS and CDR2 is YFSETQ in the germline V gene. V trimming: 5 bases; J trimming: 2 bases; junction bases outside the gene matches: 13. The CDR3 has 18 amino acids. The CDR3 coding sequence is TGCGCCAGCAGACCCCGGGCTAGCGGGAGTATCACCTACAATGAGCAGTTCTTC. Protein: CASRPRASGSITYNEQFF.

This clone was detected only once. CDR3: CASSAGIQSNQPQHF. CDR3 coding DNA: TGTGCCAGCAGTGCCGGAATACAGAGCAATCAGCCCCAGCATTTT. The chain employs TRBV27 and TRBJ1-5; D gene unclear. The germline CDR1 and CDR2 sequences are MNHEY and SMNVEV (reference sequence). The length of the CDR3 is 15 residues. Trimming left V 5 bases short and J 1 base short, with 12 bases between.

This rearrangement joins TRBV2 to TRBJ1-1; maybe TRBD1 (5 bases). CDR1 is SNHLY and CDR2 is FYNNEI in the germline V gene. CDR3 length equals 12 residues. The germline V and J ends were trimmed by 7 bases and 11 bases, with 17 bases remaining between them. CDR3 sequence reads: CASTSQDSRAFF. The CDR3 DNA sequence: TGTGCCAGCACGAGCCAAGACAGTCGGGCTTTCTTT.

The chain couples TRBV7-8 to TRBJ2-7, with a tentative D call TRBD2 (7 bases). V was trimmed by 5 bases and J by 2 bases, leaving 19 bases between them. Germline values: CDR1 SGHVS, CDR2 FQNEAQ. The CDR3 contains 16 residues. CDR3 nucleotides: TGTGCCAGCAGCCCAAGGACCTCGGGGGGCCCCTACGAGCAGTACTTC. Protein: CASSPRTSGGPYEQYF.

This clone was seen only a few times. The CDR3 loop reads CASSQVGGDSTDTQYF. The CDR3 bases are TGTGCCAGCAGCCAGGTGGGAGGAGACAGCACAGATACGCAGTATTTT. The rearrangement joins TRBV5-4 to TRBJ2-3, with D perhaps TRBD2 (6 bases). The CDR3 length is 16 residues. The germline gives CDR1 SGHNT, CDR2 YYREEE (reference sequence). V dropped 4 bases and J dropped 0 bases, with 15 bases sitting between them.

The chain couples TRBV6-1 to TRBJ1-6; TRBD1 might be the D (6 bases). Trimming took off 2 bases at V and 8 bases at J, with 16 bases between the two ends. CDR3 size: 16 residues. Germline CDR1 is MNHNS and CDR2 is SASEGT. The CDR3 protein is CASSETVTGSDSPLHF. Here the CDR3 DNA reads TGTGCCAGCAGTGAAACAGTAACAGGGTCGGATTCACCCCTCCACTTT.

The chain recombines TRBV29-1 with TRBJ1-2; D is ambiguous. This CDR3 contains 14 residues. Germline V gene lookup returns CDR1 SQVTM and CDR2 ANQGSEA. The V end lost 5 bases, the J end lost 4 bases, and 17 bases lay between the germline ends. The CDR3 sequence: CSVRSGPIPYGYTF. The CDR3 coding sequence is TGCAGCGTTAGGAGCGGTCCAATACCCTATGGCTACACCTTC.

Here the CDR3 reads CASSVQGSYGYTF. Here the CDR3 DNA reads TGTGCCAGCAGCGTTCAGGGAAGCTATGGCTACACCTTC. This rearrangement joins TRBV13 to TRBJ1-2, with D perhaps matching TRBD1 (5 bases). In germline, CDR1 is PRHDT, CDR2 FYEKMQ (reference sequence). The CDR3 totals 13 residues. Trimming removed 5 bases from V and 4 bases from J, with 11 bases in between.

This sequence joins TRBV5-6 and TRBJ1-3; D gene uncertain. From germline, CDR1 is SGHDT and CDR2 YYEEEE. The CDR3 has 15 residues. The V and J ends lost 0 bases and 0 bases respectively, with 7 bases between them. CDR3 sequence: CASSLAAVSGNTIYF. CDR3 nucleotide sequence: TGTGCCAGCAGCTTGGCTGCAGTCTCTGGAAACACCATATATTTT.

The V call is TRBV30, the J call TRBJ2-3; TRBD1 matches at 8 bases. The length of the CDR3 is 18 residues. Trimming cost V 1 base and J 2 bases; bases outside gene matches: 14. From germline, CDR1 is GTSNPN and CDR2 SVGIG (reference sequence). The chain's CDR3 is CAWSAPLGTGEFTDTQYF. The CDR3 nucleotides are TGTGCCTGGAGTGCCCCCCTCGGGACAGGAGAATTCACAGATACGCAGTATTTT. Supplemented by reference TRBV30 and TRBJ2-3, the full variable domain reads SQTIHQWPATLVQPVGSPLSLECTVEGTSNPNLYWYRQAAGRGLQLLFYSVGIGQISSEVPQNLSASRPQDRQFILSSKKLLLSDSGFYLCAWSAPLGTGEFTDTQYFGPGTRLTVL.